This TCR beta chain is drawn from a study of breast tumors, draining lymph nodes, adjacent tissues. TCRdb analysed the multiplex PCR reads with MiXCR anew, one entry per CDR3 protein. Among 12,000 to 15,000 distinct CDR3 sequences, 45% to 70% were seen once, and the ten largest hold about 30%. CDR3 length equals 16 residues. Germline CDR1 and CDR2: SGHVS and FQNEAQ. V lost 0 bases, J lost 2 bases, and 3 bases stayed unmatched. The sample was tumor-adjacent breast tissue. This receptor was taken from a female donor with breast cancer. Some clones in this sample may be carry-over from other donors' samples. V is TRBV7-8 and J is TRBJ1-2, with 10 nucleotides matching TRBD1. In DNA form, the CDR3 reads TGTGCCAGCAGCTTAGCGCTGGGACAGGGGAACTATGGCTACACCTTC. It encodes CASSLALGQGNYGYTF.